This TCR beta chain was profiled in a study of blood T cell repertoires in COVID-19. Across the study: Specimens from acute and convalescent COVID-19 originated in the United States, Italy and Spain. T cells, B-cell-depleted T cells, or PBMCs supplied cDNA or gDNA.

Germline lookup yields CDR1 PRHDT and CDR2 FYEKMQ (reference sequence). The V and J ends lost 3 bases and 4 bases, in that order; junction bases with no gene match: 4. The length of the CDR3 is 17 residues. This clone was detected only once. Sequenced by immunoSEQ multiplex PCR; TCRdb stores in-frame clones only, minus some. The sample contains 220,000 or so clones, roughly 89% of which appear only once. The TCR was taken from a man aged 60 to 75 who had recovered from COVID-19. The specimen was peripheral blood. This chain uses TRBV13 with TRBJ2-1, with TRBD2 identical over 15 bases. CDR3 nucleotide sequence: TGTGCCAGCAGCTTCGGACTAGCGGGGGGGCAGTACAATGAGCAGTTCTTC. It codes for CASSFGLAGGQYNEQFF.